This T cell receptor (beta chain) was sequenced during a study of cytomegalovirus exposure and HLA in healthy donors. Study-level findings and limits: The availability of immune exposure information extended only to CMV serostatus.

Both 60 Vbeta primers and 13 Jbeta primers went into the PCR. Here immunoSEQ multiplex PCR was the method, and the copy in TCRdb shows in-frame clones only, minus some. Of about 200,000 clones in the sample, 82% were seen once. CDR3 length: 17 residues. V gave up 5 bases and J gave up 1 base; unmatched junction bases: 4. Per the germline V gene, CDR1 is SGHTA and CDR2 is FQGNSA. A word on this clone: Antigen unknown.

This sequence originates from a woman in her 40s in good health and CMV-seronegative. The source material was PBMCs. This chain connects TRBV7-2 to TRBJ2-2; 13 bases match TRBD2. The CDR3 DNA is TGTGCCAGCAGCGGGCGGACTAGCGGGAGGAACACCGGGGAGCTGTTTTTT. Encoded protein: CASSGRTSGRNTGELFF. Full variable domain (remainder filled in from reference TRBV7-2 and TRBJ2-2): GAGVSQSPSNKVTEKGKDVELRCDPISGHTALYWYRQSLGQGLEFLIYFQGNSAPDKSGLPSDRFSAERTGGSVSTLTIQRTQQEDSAVYLCASSGRTSGRNTGELFFGEGSRLTVL.